This T cell receptor beta chain is from a study of blood T cell repertoires in COVID-19. Sequenced by immunoSEQ multiplex PCR; TCRdb stores in-frame clones only, minus some. Counted here are roughly 15,000 clones, 65% to 85% occurring once; the ten biggest clones make up roughly 32%. J lost 2 bases, V lost 8 bases, and 1 base had no gene match. Germline loops: CDR1 KGHSH, CDR2 LQKENI. This CDR3 comprises 12 residues. The genes are TRBV18 and TRBJ2-5, with 8 bases matching TRBD1. Sequencing was done on a sample of peripheral blood. The sequence came from a man in his forties or fifties with active COVID-19. CDR3 sequence reads: CASHRGQETQYF. CDR3 DNA: TGTGCCAGCCACAGGGGGCAAGAGACCCAGTACTTC.